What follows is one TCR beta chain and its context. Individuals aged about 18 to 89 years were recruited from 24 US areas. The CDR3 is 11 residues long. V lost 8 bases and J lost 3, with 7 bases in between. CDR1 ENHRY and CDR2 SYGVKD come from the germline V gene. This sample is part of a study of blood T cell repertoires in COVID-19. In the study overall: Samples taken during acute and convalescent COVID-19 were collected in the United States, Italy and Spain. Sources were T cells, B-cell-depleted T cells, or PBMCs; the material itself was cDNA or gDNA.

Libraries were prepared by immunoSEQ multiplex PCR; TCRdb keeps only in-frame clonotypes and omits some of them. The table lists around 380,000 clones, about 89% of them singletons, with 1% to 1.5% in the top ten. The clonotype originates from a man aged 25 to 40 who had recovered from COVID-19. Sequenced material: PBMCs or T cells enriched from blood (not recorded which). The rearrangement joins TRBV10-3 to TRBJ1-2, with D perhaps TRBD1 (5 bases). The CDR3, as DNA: TGTGCCATCCTACAGGACTATGGCTACACCTTC. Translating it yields CAILQDYGYTF.